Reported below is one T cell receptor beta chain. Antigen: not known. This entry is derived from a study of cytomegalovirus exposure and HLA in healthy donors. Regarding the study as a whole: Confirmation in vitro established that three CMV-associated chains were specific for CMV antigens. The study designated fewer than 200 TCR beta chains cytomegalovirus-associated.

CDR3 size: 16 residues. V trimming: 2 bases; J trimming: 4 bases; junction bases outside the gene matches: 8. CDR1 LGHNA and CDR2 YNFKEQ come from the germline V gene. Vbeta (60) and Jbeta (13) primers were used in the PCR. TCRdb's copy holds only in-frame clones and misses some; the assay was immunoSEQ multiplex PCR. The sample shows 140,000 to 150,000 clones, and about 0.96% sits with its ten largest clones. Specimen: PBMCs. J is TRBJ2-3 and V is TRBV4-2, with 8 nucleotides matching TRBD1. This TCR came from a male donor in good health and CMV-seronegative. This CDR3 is CASSQPGQGSADTQYF. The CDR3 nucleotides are TGTGCCAGCAGCCAACCAGGACAGGGATCGGCAGATACGCAGTATTTT.